This T cell receptor (beta chain) was profiled in a study of vaccination effects on CD4 cells after COVID-19. About the research overall: Either the mRNA-1273 or the BNT162b2 vaccine was given to participants as two doses. Study results and limitations: Late in the post-vaccination period, infection-induced and vaccine-induced clones underwent marked clonal contraction.

The method was immunoSEQ multiplex PCR; TCRdb's version includes in-frame clones alone and lacks a portion of them. Among about 45,000 clones, under 80% were seen once, and the ten largest hold more than 30%. The CDR3 totals 14 residues. Trimming left V 2 bases short and J 10 bases short, with 18 bases between. CDR1 and CDR2 (germline): SGHTA, FQGNSA. Expansion with viral peptide pools was applied to antigen-specific CD4+ T cells by the ViraFEST assay prior to sequencing. Once cultured for approximately ten days, the cells underwent separation to obtain CD4+ T cells. Between March and December 2020, the person had a SARS-CoV-2 infection that PCR confirmed. Peptides at 10 ug/ml and IL-2 at 10 IU/ml were added to approximately 2 million PBMC per well. Half-medium changes using IL-2 medium occurred on days 3 and 7. A note on this clone: Its antigen is undetermined.

The genes are TRBV7-2 and TRBJ2-7; possibly TRBD2 for D (7 bases). The specimen comprised CD4+ T cells from PBMCs cultured with a peptide pool, sampled before COVID-19 vaccination. The clonotype comes from a human donor who had a prior SARS-CoV-2 infection. DNA for the CDR3: TGTGCCAGCAGCTTAAGGACTGGGGGGGCCGAACAGTACTTC. This gives the protein CASSLRTGGAEQYF.